Here is one TCR beta chain with its context. This clonotype came up a few times. This receptor's antigen is unknown. Per-nucleotide qualities are absent, and no much larger clonotype sits a single base away. From a lookup of the germline V gene (reference sequence), CDR1 and CDR2 are LGHDT and YNNKEL. The CDR3 goes from the cysteine to the phenylalanine over 15 residues. The sequence is cut down to CDR3 DNA, 45 bases in frame from base 1. V ends up 2 bases short and J 2 bases short, with an unmatched junction base count of 5. The data were obtained in a study of T cells in Graves' hyperthyroidism and ophthalmopathy (dated by TCRdb to between 2018 and 2021). Background for the entire study: Peripheral blood samples were taken at the time of initial diagnosis, prior to any treatment. Thyroid tissue and blood T-cell repertoires from six Graves' hyperthyroidism patients were also compared in the study. After blood sampling, hyperthyroidism patients were treated with methimazole at a starting dose of 30 mg daily, and ophthalmopathy patients were treated with high-dose intravenous methylprednisolone. The 95 to 100 discovery patients were divided at random into training and test sets in a 7:3 ratio. The paper describes TCR Vbeta CDR3 sequencing of fewer than 150 peripheral blood samples, made up of about 40 ophthalmopathy patients, 70 to 75 hyperthyroidism patients and roughly 17 progressor patients. To identify TCR V-J signatures that set the groups apart, the researchers used a discovery cohort of 100 patients, made up of roughly 40 with Graves' ophthalmopathy and 57 with stable Graves' hyperthyroidism. Prospective prediction of ophthalmopathy was tested in an independent validation cohort consisting of some 20 hyperthyroidism patients and approximately 16 patients who later progressed to ophthalmopathy.

Graves' hyperthyroidism was defined as stable when no progression to ophthalmopathy occurred over 18 months of follow-up. Hyperthyroidism patients were newly diagnosed, had a disease duration of under 2 months, and were aged 18 to 65 years. The study excluded patients with uncontrolled infections, other autoimmune diseases, pregnancy or lactation. Diagnoses relied on clinical symptoms, serum thyroxine and TRAb, thyroid ultrasound and orbital computed tomography. PBMCs were isolated from more than 9 ml of fresh peripheral blood by Ficoll-Paque density gradient centrifugation. Total RNA was extracted using Trizol reagent, and RNA quality was assessed on an Agilent 2100 Bioanalyzer. Amplification of TCR beta CDR3 regions was carried out from RNA transcripts. The first round of RT-PCR for the TCR CDR3 was performed with the HTBI primer set and the Qiagen OneStep RT-PCR kit. Libraries were constructed in a second round of multiplex PCR, after which size selection and purification were carried out. The libraries were sequenced on an Illumina HiSeq2000 using paired-end 100 bp reads. In the source study's methods: SOAPnuke was used to process the raw data, removing reads that contained adapters or uncalled bases, had a mean Phred below 15, or lacked an exact match to the constant primer or identifier. High-quality paired reads were merged using COPE v1.2.5, and each unique nucleotide sequence was defined as a clonotype. MiTCR v1.1 was used to align the clonotypes against IMGT TRBV, TRBD and TRBJ reference segments. Analysis was restricted to V-J combinations with a frequency above 0.0001, which covered 98% to 99.2% of repertoires. The TCS score was defined as the ratio of F50 (clonal expansion) to E x V (chaos), calculated using BLOSUM62-based TCRdist between CDR3 peptides within each V-J. Welch's t-statistics and random forest reduced fewer than 550 V-J features to about 12, which were used in a naive Bayes classifier (R e1071). TCRdb reworked the public reads: Q25 trimming with fastp, MiXCR clone assembly, productive beta chains retained. Every distinct CDR3 protein forms one entry, paired with its most common genes and DNA. These V and J calls originate from TCRdb's pipeline instead of the authors' own analysis. The sample has 550,000 to 800,000 distinct CDR3 sequences on record, about 15% of them singletons. Together, the top ten hold over 7.5% of the sample.

Summary of the overall study and its limitations: No statistical method was used to set the sample size in advance, and investigators knew the group allocation. In validation, the model predicted progression to ophthalmopathy a median of roughly 6.1 months before onset, with about 71% sensitivity and 72.22% specificity. Most expanded thyroid clonotypes (frequency above 0.001) were also detected in blood, suggesting blood repertoires may reflect thyroid immune responses. In cross-validation, a model built on a 13 V-J signature told ophthalmopathy apart from stable hyperthyroidism with 85% to 90% sensitivity and 81% to 82% specificity, and in testing the same model reached 80%/75%.

Recombination linked TRBV3-1 to TRBJ1-2; 7 middle bases align to TRBD1. The receptor was derived from a man younger than 35 with Graves' hyperthyroidism. The sample consisted of blood. The nucleotide sequence reads TGTGCCAGCAGCCAAAAACAGGGGAAGAACTATGGCTACACCTTC. Protein translation: CASSQKQGKNYGYTF. Where the CDR3 stops, the reference TRBV3-1 and TRBJ1-2 genes take over; the full variable domain is DTAVSQTPKYLVTQMGNDKSIKCEQNLGHDTMYWYKQDSKKFLKIMFSYNNKELIINETVPNRFSPKSPDKAHLNLHINSLELGDSAVYFCASSQKQGKNYGYTFGSGTRLTVV.